One and the same sample provided the 30 T cell receptor beta chains below, sequenced in a study of cytomegalovirus exposure and HLA in healthy donors. PCR used 60 Vbeta primers and 13 Jbeta primers. The table came from immunoSEQ multiplex PCR; TCRdb's copy has only in-frame clones and leaves some out. The table shows about 190,000 clones, with roughly 84% occurring only once. The sequenced sample consisted of PBMCs. The receptors derive from a woman aged 45 to 65 in good health and CMV-seropositive.

This chain connects TRBV29-1 to TRBJ1-5; 7 nucleotides match TRBD1. The V gene's germline CDR1 is SQVTM and CDR2 ANQGSEA. The junction had 3 bases not matched to a gene; V was cut back by 6 bases and J by 4 bases. The CDR3 has 12 amino acids. The CDR3 DNA reads as TGCAGCGTACAGGGGTCGAATCAGCCCCAGCATTTT. It codes for CSVQGSNQPQHF.

The count of this clone is one. The chain uses TRBV19 and TRBJ1-6; D is undetermined. V was trimmed by 3 bases and J by 4 bases, leaving 7 bases between them. From germline, CDR1 is LNHDA and CDR2 SQIVND (reference sequence). The CDR3 runs to 14 residues. The CDR3 DNA sequence: TGTGCCAGTAGTATGTCAGATTATAATTCACCCCTCCACTTT. Amino acids: CASSMSDYNSPLHF. Combining the CDR3 with reference TRBV19 and TRBJ1-6 gives the whole variable domain DGGITQSPKYLFRKEGQNVTLSCEQNLNHDAMYWYRQDPGQGLRLIYYSQIVNDFQKGDIAEGYSVSREKKESFPLTVTSAQKNPTAFYLCASSMSDYNSPLHFGNGTRLTVT.

This rearrangement joins TRBV6-6 to TRBJ1-2, with 8 positions matching TRBD1. The CDR3 totals 14 residues. The V segment lost 5 bases and the J segment 6 bases; nucleotides outside the gene matches: 8. Germline V CDR1 and CDR2: MNHNY, SVGAGI (reference sequence). The CDR3 sequence is CASSTTDRGHGYTF. CDR3 sequence (DNA): TGTGCCAGCAGTACGACCGACAGGGGTCATGGCTACACCTTC.

In DNA form, the CDR3 reads TGTGCCAGCAGTAGGGACAGACTAGCGGGGGGTGCCGGGGAGCTGTTTTTT. This codes for CASSRDRLAGGAGELFF. This chain links TRBV27 with TRBJ2-2, with 13 bases matching TRBD2. This CDR3 is 17 amino acids long. In germline, CDR1 is MNHEY, CDR2 SMNVEV (reference sequence). V shed 5 bases, J shed 6 bases, and the junction held 9 bases outside the gene matches.

The chain has TRBV9 and TRBJ1-2; D ambiguous. The V end lost 0 bases, the J end lost 2 bases, and 11 bases lay between the germline ends. The CDR3 covers 15 residues. CDR1 SGDLS and CDR2 YYNGEE come from the germline V gene. CDR3: CASSVGQAMNYGYTF. The CDR3 nucleotides are TGTGCCAGCAGCGTAGGGCAGGCCATGAACTATGGCTACACCTTC.

In this sample, this clone turned up a few times. This rearrangement joins TRBV4-2 to TRBJ1-4, with D tentatively TRBD1 (5 bases). In germline, CDR1 is LGHNA, CDR2 YNFKEQ. V lost 2 bases to trimming and J lost 12 bases, with 10 bases between them. The CDR3 has 12 residues. CDR3 coding DNA: TGTGCCAGCAGCCAAAAAAAAGGGGAACTGTTTTTT. Amino acid sequence: CASSQKKGELFF.

V is TRBV28 and J is TRBJ1-5; D possibly corresponds to TRBD1 (5 bases). CDR1 and CDR2 (germline): MDHEN, SYDVKM. The CDR3 totals 15 residues. Trimming pared 5 bases from V and 4 bases from J, leaving 15 bases between. The CDR3 DNA sequence: TGTGCCAGCAGTCCCACGGGACTGCCAAATCAGCCCCAGCATTTT. This translates into CASSPTGLPNQPQHF.

This clone was seen a handful of times. The same CDR3 can be traced to other DNA sequences in this sample. The chain joins TRBV29-1 to TRBJ2-2, with D possibly being TRBD1 (6 bases). This CDR3 spans 14 amino acids. The V gene lost 4 bases and the J gene lost 1 base, with 10 bases spanning the gap. Germline V gives CDR1 SQVTM, CDR2 ANQGSEA. CDR3 sequence (DNA): TGCAGCGTTGGGGGGCAGAGGAACACCGGGGAGCTGTTTTTT. This codes for CSVGGQRNTGELFF.

For the CDR3, the DNA is TGTGCCAGCAGCCACCCAGGATCTACCTACGAGCAGTACTTC. Its translation is CASSHPGSTYEQYF. The J gene is TRBJ2-7, the V gene TRBV7-9; D is unresolved. Germline assignment: CDR1 SEHNR and CDR2 FQNEAQ (reference sequence). Trimming shortened V by 5 bases and J by 2 bases, and 13 bases separated the two germline ends. The CDR3 is 14 amino acids.

CDR3 DNA sequence: TGTGCCAGTAGCGAGATGTCGGGGGGGGCCGGGAATGAGCAGTTCTTC. It specifies CASSEMSGGAGNEQFF. The chain carries TRBV19 and TRBJ2-1; 8 nucleotides match TRBD2. CDR1 LNHDA and CDR2 SQIVND come from the germline V gene (reference sequence). The CDR3 runs 16 residues. Losses at the gene ends were 6 bases for V and 7 bases for J; bases not matched to a gene: 14.

V gene TRBV19 combines with J gene TRBJ1-1; D gene uncertain. Trimming removed 3 bases at V and 1 base at J, with 6 bases between. CDR1 is LNHDA, CDR2 SQIVND, per germline (reference sequence). CDR3 size: 13 residues. The CDR3, as DNA: TGTGCCAGTAGTATGGAGAAGAACACTGAAGCTTTCTTT. It codes for CASSMEKNTEAFF.

This clone was counted a few times. V usage is TRBV4-2 and J usage is TRBJ1-1, with TRBD1 matching over 7 bases. V lost 4 bases, J lost 4 bases, and 9 bases stayed unmatched. The length of the CDR3 is 15 residues. Germline lookup yields CDR1 LGHNA and CDR2 YNFKEQ. Here the CDR3 reads CASSLDRVGGTEAFF. Here the CDR3 DNA reads TGTGCCAGCAGCCTCGACAGGGTAGGTGGCACTGAAGCTTTCTTT.

This clone appeared once. The chain recombines TRBV9 with TRBJ2-1; D is possibly TRBD2 (6 bases). Trimming took off 4 bases at V and 2 bases at J, with 16 bases between the two ends. The CDR3 length is 16 residues. Germline V gene sequence: CDR1 SGDLS, CDR2 YYNGEE. The CDR3 DNA sequence: TGTGCCAGCAGCCTTAGTCCTAGCGACGCCTACAATGAGCAGTTCTTC. This encodes CASSLSPSDAYNEQFF.

The chain combines TRBV6-6 with TRBJ1-2, with D possibly matching TRBD1 (6 bases). Deletions cut 6 bases from V and 2 bases from J, with 13 bases between. Per the germline V gene, CDR1 is MNHNY and CDR2 is SVGAGI (reference sequence). CDR3 length: 14 residues. In nucleotides, the CDR3 is TGTGCCAGCAGATACCGACAGGAAAACTATGGCTACACCTTC. This encodes CASRYRQENYGYTF.

Worth noting for this clone: One junction end disagrees with the germline gene, perhaps due to a read error. This chain's CDR3 is CASSQDRGETQYF. The CDR3 DNA sequence: TGCGCCAGCAGCCAAGATAGAGGGGAGACCCAGTACTTC. The chain combines TRBV5-4 with TRBJ2-5; a possible D gene is TRBD2 (5 bases). Germline CDR1 and CDR2: SGHNT and YYREEE (reference sequence). The CDR3 loop spans 13 amino acids.

In DNA, the CDR3 is TGTGCCAGCTCACCAGGGGGACAGGGCGTATACGAGCAGTACTTC. Its translation: CASSPGGQGVYEQYF. This chain uses TRBV18 with TRBJ2-7; 9 bases fit TRBD1. The length of the CDR3 is 15 residues. Germline CDR1 and CDR2: KGHSH and LQKENI. J gave up 4 bases and V 2 bases, and 6 bases lay outside the gene matches.

This rearrangement joins TRBV5-3 to TRBJ1-6; D may be TRBD1 (5 bases). TRBV5-3 is identified as an open reading frame with a role that is uncertain. Deletions cut 4 bases from V and 6 bases from J, with 14 bases between. This CDR3 has 15 residues. The CDR3 bases are TGTGCCAGAAGCCCTCGCCAGGGAAGTAATTCACCCCTCCACTTT. Protein product: CARSPRQGSNSPLHF.

The chain links TRBV5-1 to TRBJ1-5; D perhaps matches TRBD1 (6 bases). Germline values: CDR1 SGHRS, CDR2 YFSETQ. The CDR3 is made up of 15 amino acids. V was pared by 0 bases and J by 3 bases, with 10 bases between. CDR3 sequence reads: CASSLAGQHNQPQHF. For the CDR3, the DNA is TGCGCCAGCAGCTTGGCCGGACAGCACAATCAGCCCCAGCATTTT.

The CDR3 loop is CASSILGGGRTNEKLFF. The CDR3 DNA reads TGTGCCAGTAGTATTCTGGGTGGTGGGCGAACTAATGAAAAACTGTTTTTT. The V and J genes are TRBV19 and TRBJ1-4; D call uncertain. Trimming cost V 3 bases and J 1 base, with 15 bases left between them. Looked up from germline, CDR1 is LNHDA and CDR2 is SQIVND (reference sequence). The CDR3 spans 17 residues.

As for this clone: Other DNA sequences within the sample encode an identical CDR3. CDR3 residues: CASSRAGFPDGNTIYF. CDR3 sequence (DNA): TGTGCCAGCAGCCGGGCGGGGTTCCCAGATGGAAACACCATATATTTT. The chain has TRBV5-6 and TRBJ1-3; D unresolved. Germline V gene data show CDR1 as SGHDT and CDR2 as YYEEEE. The CDR3 is made up of 16 amino acids. The V end was cut by 4 bases, the J end by 3 bases, with 17 bases between.

This sequence joins TRBV6-6 and TRBJ2-3, with TRBD1 identical over 7 bases. Germline V gives CDR1 MNHNY, CDR2 SVGAGI (reference sequence). The trim removed 0 bases at V and 2 bases at J, leaving 2 bases unmatched. The CDR3 contains 15 residues. In DNA form, the CDR3 reads TGTGCCAGCAGTTACTCAGGGACAGACACAGATACGCAGTATTTT. This translates into CASSYSGTDTDTQYF.

This clone was seen only once. The CDR3 DNA reads TGTGCCAGCAGCTCTTTAGCGGGGGGCCCCTACGAGCAGTACTTC. Its protein is CASSSLAGGPYEQYF. This rearrangement joins TRBV7-3 to TRBJ2-7, with 10 bases fitting TRBD2. Trimming removed 4 bases from V and 2 bases from J; junction bases left unmatched: 5. Germline loops: CDR1 SGHTA, CDR2 FQGTGA. The CDR3 spans 15 residues.

The chain uses TRBV2 and TRBJ2-1; 8 bases are shared with TRBD1. The junction had 3 bases not matched to a gene; V was cut back by 6 bases and J by 2 bases. Germline V lookup: CDR1 SNHLY, CDR2 FYNNEI. The CDR3 extends over 14 amino acids. CDR3 loop: CASRGQATYNEQFF. The CDR3 DNA follows: TGTGCCAGCAGGGGACAGGCCACCTACAATGAGCAGTTCTTC. The entire variable domain, with the rest obtained from reference TRBV2 and TRBJ2-1, is as follows: EPEVTQTPSHQVTQMGQEVILRCVPISNHLYFYWYRQILGQKVEFLVSFYNNEISEKSEIFDDQFSVERPDGSNFTLKIRSTKLEDSAMYFCASRGQATYNEQFFGPGTRLTVL.

This sequence joins TRBV6-1 and TRBJ1-1; TRBD1 matches at 7 bases. In germline, CDR1 is MNHNS, CDR2 SASEGT. The CDR3 totals 15 residues. J was trimmed by 4 bases and V by 6 bases; bases with no gene match: 11. CDR3 amino acids: CASRPPTGEATEAFF. The CDR3 coding sequence is TGTGCCAGCAGACCCCCCACAGGGGAGGCCACTGAAGCTTTCTTT.

Only one count was recorded for this clone. The rearrangement joins TRBV29-1 to TRBJ1-5; D gene unclear. Between the trimmed V and J ends, which lost 2 bases and 1 base, there was a span of 12 bases. This CDR3 comprises 15 residues. The germline V gene encodes CDR1 SQVTM and CDR2 ANQGSEA. The CDR3 here is CSVERGRVSNQPQHF. CDR3 coding DNA: TGCAGCGTTGAACGTGGGAGGGTAAGCAATCAGCCCCAGCATTTT.

This chain joins TRBV19 and TRBJ1-2; the D gene is possibly TRBD1 (5 bases). With 9 bases removed from V and 0 bases from J, the gap between germline ends came to 14 bases. The CDR3 runs to 14 residues. Germline V gives CDR1 LNHDA, CDR2 SQIVND (reference sequence). The CDR3 DNA sequence: TGTGCCAGCAGGGATCCTTCAGCTAACTATGGCTACACCTTC. As protein: CASRDPSANYGYTF.

This clone has only one observation. The chain carries TRBV6-1 and TRBJ1-3; D call uncertain. Germline V lookup: CDR1 MNHNS, CDR2 SASEGT. The CDR3 covers 11 residues. Trimming pared 6 bases from V and 7 bases from J, leaving 7 bases between. DNA of the CDR3: TGTGCCAGCAGGGTCGGGAACACCATATATTTT. It codes for CASRVGNTIYF.

The chain carries TRBV19 and TRBJ1-5; TRBD1 matches 7 bases. CDR1 is LNHDA, CDR2 SQIVND, per germline (reference sequence). J was trimmed by 2 bases and V by 4 bases; bases with no gene match: 14. The CDR3 runs 18 residues. CDR3 region: CASSRGTARTAGNQPQHF. In nucleotides, the CDR3 is TGTGCCAGTAGTAGGGGGACAGCCCGTACCGCTGGCAATCAGCCCCAGCATTTT.

CDR3 bases: TGCGCCAGCAGCCAAGTTGATCTAGTCGCCTACAATGAGCAGTTCTTC. This translates into CASSQVDLVAYNEQFF. The V call is TRBV4-3, the J call TRBJ2-1; D unresolved. Germline V gene sequence: CDR1 LGHNA, CDR2 YSLEER. Trimming removed 1 base from V and 2 bases from J, with 12 bases in between. The CDR3 is 16 residues long.

This rearrangement joins TRBV4-1 to TRBJ2-3; D perhaps matches TRBD2 (5 bases). Per the germline V gene, CDR1 is MGHRA and CDR2 is YSYEKL. The length of the CDR3 is 14 residues. V was clipped by 4 bases and J by 2 bases, with 10 bases between them. The CDR3 protein is CASSPPGITDTQYF. The CDR3 DNA sequence: TGCGCCAGCAGCCCCCCCGGGATCACAGATACGCAGTATTTT.